Listed here is a single T cell receptor beta chain. Its antigen remains unidentified. This CDR3 has 15 amino acids. Per germline, CDR1 SNHLY and CDR2 FYNNEI. V was pared by 1 base and J by 2 bases, with 9 bases between. Reverse transcription of extracted RNA yielded cDNA, which provided the sequencing template. Assay used: immunoSEQ multiplex PCR; TCRdb lists only in-frame clones, some missing. Of approximately 300,000 clones in the sample, 58% are singletons; the top ten hold more than 1.5%. The sample originates from a study of CD8+ T cells in alopecia areata. Study details: Treated patients were dosed with oral tofacitinib, taking 5 to 10 mg twice daily.

As to treatment: oral pan-JAK inhibitor, 5-10 mg twice daily. Study-wide points: Association of baseline CD8+ expansion with response is uncertain owing to one nonresponder. Tofacitinib significantly reduced both scalp clonality and expanded CD8+ clones among the top 100.

Sequenced here: CD4+ T cells sorted from blood, sampled at week 24, from a patient treated with tofacitinib. The chain combines TRBV2 with TRBJ1-3, with D tentatively TRBD1 (5 bases). The source is a human donor with alopecia areata. This CDR3 is CASSEDWGTGNTIYF. CDR3 bases: TGTGCCAGCAGTGAAGATTGGGGGACTGGAAACACCATATATTTT.